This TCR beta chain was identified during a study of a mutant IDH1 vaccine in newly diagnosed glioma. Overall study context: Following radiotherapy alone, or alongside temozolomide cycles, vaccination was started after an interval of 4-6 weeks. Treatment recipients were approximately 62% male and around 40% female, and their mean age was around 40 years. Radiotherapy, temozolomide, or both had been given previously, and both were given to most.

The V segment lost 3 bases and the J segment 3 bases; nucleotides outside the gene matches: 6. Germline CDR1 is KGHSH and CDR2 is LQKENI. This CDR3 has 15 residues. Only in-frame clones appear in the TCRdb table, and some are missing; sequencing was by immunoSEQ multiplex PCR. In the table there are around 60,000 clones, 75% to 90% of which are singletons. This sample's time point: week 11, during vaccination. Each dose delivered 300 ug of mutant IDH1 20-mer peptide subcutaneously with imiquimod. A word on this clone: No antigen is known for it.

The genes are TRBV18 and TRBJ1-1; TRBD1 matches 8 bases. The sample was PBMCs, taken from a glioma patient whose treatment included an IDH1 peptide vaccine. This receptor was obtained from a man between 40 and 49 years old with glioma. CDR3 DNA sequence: TGTGCCAGCTCACCGCAGGGGGCGTGGGACACTGAAGCTTTCTTT. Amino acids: CASSPQGAWDTEAFF.